This T cell receptor beta chain derives from a study of shared clonotypes between healthy human individuals. On the study more broadly: Per-donor plates numbered three CD4 naive, three CD4 memory, two CD8 naive and one CD8 memory. Points from the study as a whole: Shared across a few donors were around 4.7% of the naive CD4 clonotypes.

This clone is a singleton in its sample. The antigen is unknown. Terminally differentiated effector memory CD45RA+ cells were left out of the naive CD8 fraction, which was CD45RO-negative and positively selected for CCR7. This CDR3 contains 14 residues. Germline loops: CDR1 MNHEY, CDR2 SMNVEV (reference sequence). V lost 6 bases and J 8 bases, leaving 16 bases between the germline ends. The repertoire was sequenced with immunoSEQ multiplex PCR; TCRdb's copy has only in-frame clones and lacks some. The sample includes roughly 570,000 clones, 95% to 98% of them seen just once. The receptor was isolated from a man aged 25 to 40 in good health. The material sequenced was naive CD8+ T cells sorted from blood. The chain couples TRBV27 to TRBJ1-4, with D possibly matching TRBD1 (5 bases). CDR3 DNA sequence: TGTGCCAGCAGACCACAGGTGGATAACGAAAAACTGTTTTTT. Protein: CASRPQVDNEKLFF. Drawing the rest from reference TRBV27 and TRBJ1-4, the complete variable domain is EAQVTQNPRYLITVTGKKLTVTCSQNMNHEYMSWYRQDPGLGLRQIYYSMNVEVTDKGDVPEGYKVSRKEKRNFPLILESPSPNQTSLYFCASRPQVDNEKLFFGSGTQLSVL.